The 27 T cell receptor beta chains presented below share a single source sample, sequenced in a study of blood T cell repertoires in COVID-19. Method: immunoSEQ multiplex PCR; TCRdb's copy keeps in-frame clones and lacks some. The sample holds hundreds of thousands of clones; 85% to 90% are singletons and the top ten take approximately 4.5%. Material: peripheral blood. The receptors shown here come from a woman aged 25 to 39 with acute or convalescent COVID-19.

V gene TRBV4-1 combines with J gene TRBJ2-7; TRBD1 might be the D (6 bases). This CDR3 has 14 residues. The V gene's germline CDR1 is MGHRA and CDR2 YSYEKL. V dropped 4 bases and J dropped 2 bases, with 12 bases sitting between them. In DNA form, the CDR3 reads TGCGCCAGCAGCCGGGACACAACCACCTACGAGCAGTACTTC. Its protein product is CASSRDTTTYEQYF.

The chain employs TRBV28 and TRBJ2-7; 9 bases fit TRBD1. With 5 bases clipped from V and 6 bases from J, the junction kept 11 bases outside the gene matches. Germline CDR1 is MDHEN and CDR2 is SYDVKM. The length of the CDR3 is 15 residues. This chain's CDR3 is CASSRPGTGRSEQYF. Here the CDR3 DNA reads TGTGCCAGCAGTCGACCCGGGACAGGGAGGTCCGAGCAGTACTTC.

V is TRBV4-1 and J is TRBJ1-3; the match to TRBD1 covers 10 bases. V lost 2 bases, J lost 1 base, and 8 bases stayed unmatched. CDR1 and CDR2 from the germline V gene are MGHRA and YSYEKL. This CDR3 contains 18 residues. CDR3 sequence reads: CASSQPTGGPLSGNTIYF. CDR3 nucleotide sequence: TGCGCCAGCAGCCAACCGACAGGGGGCCCCCTTTCTGGAAACACCATATATTTT.

The rearrangement uses TRBV30 and TRBJ2-2; 7 nucleotides match TRBD2. In germline, CDR1 is GTSNPN, CDR2 SVGIG (reference sequence). Trimming cost V 6 bases and J 3 bases; bases outside gene matches: 4. CDR3 length equals 13 residues. The CDR3 nucleotides are TGTGCCTGTAGACTAGCTTACACCGGGGAGCTGTTTTTT. Its protein is CACRLAYTGELFF.

CDR3 nucleotide sequence: TGTGCCAGCAGCTTAGCTCCGGGACAGGGCTTATCCGAGCAGTACTTC. It codes for CASSLAPGQGLSEQYF. V is TRBV11-1 and J is TRBJ2-7, with 9 nucleotides matching TRBD1. From germline, CDR1 is SGHAT and CDR2 FQDESV (reference sequence). J gave up 6 bases and V 0 bases, and 9 bases lay outside the gene matches. The CDR3 spans 16 residues.

The chain employs TRBV6-5 and TRBJ2-7, with 10 bases lining up with TRBD2. Trimming at V came to 6 bases and at J to 3 bases, leaving 8 bases not matched to a gene. The CDR3 totals 15 residues. Germline CDR1 MNHEY, CDR2 SVGAGI. In DNA, the CDR3 is TGTGCCAGCAGGCACACTAGCGGGGTGAACTACGAGCAGTACTTC. This encodes CASRHTSGVNYEQYF.

This sequence joins TRBV3-1 (or the pseudogene TRBV3-2) and TRBJ2-1; D unresolved. CDR3 size: 16 residues. Trimming took 1 base from V and 0 from J, leaving 10 bases between them. Germline CDR1 and CDR2: LGHDT and YNNKEL (reference sequence). This CDR3 is CASSQGVPSSYNEQFF. DNA of the CDR3: TGTGCCAGCAGCCAAGGAGTCCCTAGCTCCTACAATGAGCAGTTCTTC.

The rearrangement uses TRBV5-5 and TRBJ2-1; maybe TRBD2 (6 bases). Trimming took 4 bases from V and 14 from J, leaving 13 bases between them. The CDR3 is made up of 11 amino acids. Germline CDR1 SGHKS, CDR2 YYEKEE (reference sequence). The CDR3 here is CASSDGTPEFF. The CDR3 DNA reads as TGTGCCAGCAGCGACGGGACTCCAGAGTTCTTC. The full variable domain, its missing parts supplied by reference TRBV5-5 and TRBJ2-1, is DAGVTQSPTHLIKTRGQQVTLRCSPISGHKSVSWYQQVLGQGPQFIFQYYEKEERGRGNFPDRFSARQFPNYSSELNVNALLLGDSALYLCASSDGTPEFFGPGTRLTVL.

The chain recombines TRBV11-1 with TRBJ2-7; 8 nucleotides line up with TRBD1. CDR3 length equals 16 residues. From germline, CDR1 is SGHAT and CDR2 FQDESV (reference sequence). The V and J ends lost 3 bases and 4 bases, in that order; junction bases with no gene match: 11. The CDR3, as DNA: TGTGCCAGCAGCTTCCAGACCGGGACAGGTATTTACGAGCAGTACTTC. Its protein is CASSFQTGTGIYEQYF.

The chain recombines TRBV7-3 with TRBJ2-5; no firm D call. Trimming removed 5 bases at V and 1 base at J, with 11 bases between. The CDR3 contains 14 residues. CDR1 is SGHTA, CDR2 FQGTGA, per germline. The CDR3 bases are TGTGCCAGCAGCCCCACGGGTCCCCAAGAGACCCAGTACTTC. It translates to CASSPTGPQETQYF.

This clone was seen once. The chain couples TRBV18 to TRBJ1-4; D is possibly TRBD1 (5 bases). V lost 3 bases, J lost 8 bases, and 13 bases lay in between. The CDR3 has 14 residues. The germline V gene encodes CDR1 KGHSH and CDR2 LQKENI. The CDR3 region is CASSPWGLREKLFF. For the CDR3, the DNA is TGTGCCAGCTCACCTTGGGGACTACGAGAAAAACTGTTTTTT. The full variable domain, in which reference TRBV18 and TRBJ1-4 provide the parts outside the CDR3, is NAGVMQNPRHLVRRRGQEARLRCSPMKGHSHVYWYRQLPEEGLKFMVYLQKENIIDESGMPKERFSAEFPKEGPSILRIQQVVRGDSAAYFCASSPWGLREKLFFGSGTQLSVL.

V is TRBV6-5 and J is TRBJ2-5; weak D call: TRBD1 (5 bases). The germline CDR1 and CDR2 sequences are MNHEY and SVGAGI. The CDR3 spans 14 residues. V dropped 4 bases and J dropped 5 bases, with 14 bases sitting between them. The CDR3 protein is CASSFYRGYETQYF. The CDR3, as DNA: TGTGCCAGCAGTTTTTATAGGGGTTACGAGACCCAGTACTTC.

The CDR3: CASSLLGGGFNEQFF. The CDR3 region has the DNA TGTGCCAGCAGCCTGTTGGGGGGGGGTTTCAATGAGCAGTTCTTC. The rearrangement uses TRBV7-2 and TRBJ2-1; TRBD2 matches 7 bases. V trimming: 5 bases; J trimming: 6 bases; junction bases outside the gene matches: 10. This CDR3 is 15 amino acids long. The germline V gene encodes CDR1 SGHTA and CDR2 FQGNSA. Full variable domain (remainder filled in from reference TRBV7-2 and TRBJ2-1): GAGVSQSPSNKVTEKGKDVELRCDPISGHTALYWYRQSLGQGLEFLIYFQGNSAPDKSGLPSDRFSAERTGGSVSTLTIQRTQQEDSAVYLCASSLLGGGFNEQFFGPGTRLTVL.

The chain recombines TRBV11-2 with TRBJ1-1; D unclear. CDR3 size: 11 residues. The V gene lost 6 bases and the J gene lost 11 bases, with 13 bases spanning the gap. Germline loops: CDR1 SGHAT, CDR2 FQNNGV. The CDR3 here is CASSPQVGAFF. CDR3 nucleotide sequence: TGTGCCAGCAGTCCCCAGGTTGGTGCTTTCTTT.

The rearrangement uses TRBV21-1 and TRBJ1-6; TRBD1, as called in the table, went unchecked against the DNA. TRBV21-1 is designated a pseudogene. The CDR3 loop spans 15 amino acids. The CDR3 DNA is TGTGCCAGCAGCAACCGACAGGGAGTAGGGTCACCCCTCCACTTT. Translated, it gives CASSNRQGVGSPLHF.

As regards this clone: Other DNA sequences in the sample encode the same CDR3. This chain links TRBV6-5 with TRBJ2-2; the D gene is possibly TRBD2 (5 bases). Looked up from germline, CDR1 is MNHEY and CDR2 is SVGAGI. The CDR3 is made up of 13 amino acids. V lost 5 bases and J lost 5, with 9 bases in between. As DNA, the CDR3 is TGTGCCAGCAGTCACCGGGGTACCGGGGAGCTGTTTTTT. Its protein product is CASSHRGTGELFF.

This clone occurred once. The chain carries TRBV6-5 and TRBJ2-3; weak D call: TRBD2 (7 bases). Between the trimmed V and J ends, which lost 3 bases and 2 bases, there was a span of 15 bases. From germline, CDR1 is MNHEY and CDR2 SVGAGI. CDR3 length: 16 residues. The DNA for the CDR3 is TGTGCCAGCAGTTATTCTCGGGGGGCGCCCACAGATACGCAGTATTTT. It codes for CASSYSRGAPTDTQYF.

Ten or more counts support this clone. The chain couples TRBV30 to TRBJ1-6; 9 bases agree with TRBD1. The CDR3 runs 14 residues. Germline V gene data show CDR1 as GTSNPN and CDR2 as SVGIG (reference sequence). J was trimmed by 9 bases and V by 0 bases; bases with no gene match: 3. Here the CDR3 reads CAWSVHRGRSPLHF. DNA of the CDR3: TGTGCCTGGAGTGTACACAGGGGGCGTTCACCCCTCCACTTT. Together with reference TRBV30 and TRBJ1-6, the CDR3 gives the full variable domain: SQTIHQWPATLVQPVGSPLSLECTVEGTSNPNLYWYRQAAGRGLQLLFYSVGIGQISSEVPQNLSASRPQDRQFILSSKKLLLSDSGFYLCAWSVHRGRSPLHFGNGTRLTVT.

The DNA for the CDR3 is TGTGCCAGCAGTTCAGGGGGCTATGGCTACACCTTC. Its protein is CASSSGGYGYTF. This chain uses TRBV6-6 with TRBJ1-2; 7 positions agree with TRBD1. There are 12 residues in the CDR3. With 4 bases clipped from V and 4 bases from J, the junction kept 0 bases outside the gene matches. The germline V gene encodes CDR1 MNHNY and CDR2 SVGAGI (reference sequence).

This clone has a single count. The chain recombines TRBV12-5 with TRBJ1-5; TRBD1 is a possible D gene (6 bases). Germline CDR1 LGHNT, CDR2 FRNRAP. The V gene lost 8 bases and the J gene lost 6 bases, with 14 bases spanning the gap. This CDR3 has 13 residues. CDR3 loop: CASRQGRGQPQHF. Here the CDR3 DNA reads TGTGCTAGTCGTCAGGGGCGCGGTCAGCCCCAGCATTTT.

The CDR3 nucleotides read TGCAGCGTTGAACAGGGTTACTATGGCTACACCTTC. Amino acid sequence: CSVEQGYYGYTF. J is TRBJ1-2 and V is TRBV29-1, with D possibly TRBD1 on 5 matching bases. Germline V gene lookup returns CDR1 SQVTM and CDR2 ANQGSEA. Trimming left V 2 bases short and J 3 bases short, with 7 bases between. The CDR3 loop spans 12 amino acids.

The chain is built from TRBV5-1 and TRBJ2-2, with D perhaps TRBD2 (6 bases). V was shortened by 2 bases and J by 0 bases, with 11 bases between the two germline ends. Germline values: CDR1 SGHRS, CDR2 YFSETQ. This CDR3 contains 16 residues. CDR3 region: CASSFKGLTNTGELFF. In nucleotides, the CDR3 is TGCGCCAGCAGCTTCAAGGGACTGACGAACACCGGGGAGCTGTTTTTT.

The CDR3 sequence is CASSNRGMETQYF. CDR3 DNA: TGTGCCAGCAGTAACAGGGGTATGGAGACCCAGTACTTC. The chain combines TRBV3-1 (or the pseudogene TRBV3-2) with TRBJ2-5, with TRBD1 matching over 7 bases. V shed 6 bases, J shed 5 bases, and the junction held 6 bases outside the gene matches. This CDR3 is 13 amino acids long. Germline-derived CDR1 and CDR2 are LGHDT and YNNKEL (reference sequence).

This clone was recorded a few times. The V call is TRBV10-1, the J call TRBJ2-3; 7 nucleotides line up with TRBD1. Germline assignment: CDR1 WNHNN and CDR2 SYGVQD (reference sequence). The CDR3 length is 15 residues. V lost 2 bases and J lost 6; bases outside the gene matches: 8. The CDR3 bases are TGCGCCAGCAGTGAGCTACAGGGGTCGTACGATACGCAGTATTTT. It is translated as CASSELQGSYDTQYF.

The chain carries TRBV6-5 and TRBJ2-1, with 11 bases identical to TRBD1. Germline V gene data show CDR1 as MNHEY and CDR2 as SVGAGI. This CDR3 contains 16 residues. V was clipped by 3 bases and J by 7 bases; unmatched bases: 8. CDR3 amino acids: CASSYPGQGAENEQFF. CDR3 bases: TGTGCCAGCAGTTATCCTGGACAGGGGGCTGAAAATGAGCAGTTCTTC.

The rearrangement links TRBV18 to TRBJ1-4; D is undetermined. Germline V gives CDR1 KGHSH, CDR2 LQKENI. V lost 2 bases, J lost 0 bases, and 7 bases lay in between. The CDR3 loop spans 15 amino acids. CDR3 sequence (DNA): TGTGCCAGCTCACCAGGGGAGACAACTAATGAAAAACTGTTTTTT. Protein: CASSPGETTNEKLFF.

This clone was seen once. This rearrangement joins TRBV11-2 to TRBJ2-1, with a possible D match to TRBD2 (7 bases). Trimming took 5 bases from V and 6 from J, leaving 20 bases between them. Germline values: CDR1 SGHAT, CDR2 FQNNGV. The CDR3 totals 16 residues. The CDR3 sequence is CASSRNHMRGGNEQFF. The CDR3 DNA reads as TGTGCCAGCAGCCGAAATCACATGAGGGGGGGCAATGAGCAGTTCTTC.